The entry below describes one T cell receptor (beta chain). This sample is part of a study of blood T cell repertoires in COVID-19. Study details: T cells, B-cell-depleted T cells, or PBMCs supplied cDNA or gDNA.

Assay used: immunoSEQ multiplex PCR; TCRdb lists only in-frame clones, some missing. The sample has some 400,000 clones, 85% to 90% seen once. The source of this sequence is a human donor in a cohort sampled during active COVID-19. Sequencing was performed on peripheral blood.

The CDR3 protein is CASSLMGTSGSNEQFF. In DNA form, the CDR3 reads TGTGCCAGCAGCTTAATGGGGACTAGCGGGTCAAATGAGCAGTTCTTC. The chain couples TRBV7-3 to TRBJ2-1; 12 bases agree with TRBD2. Trimming took 1 base from V and 7 from J; bases not matched to a gene: 5. The germline V gene has CDR1 SGHTA and CDR2 FQGTGA. This CDR3 comprises 16 residues.